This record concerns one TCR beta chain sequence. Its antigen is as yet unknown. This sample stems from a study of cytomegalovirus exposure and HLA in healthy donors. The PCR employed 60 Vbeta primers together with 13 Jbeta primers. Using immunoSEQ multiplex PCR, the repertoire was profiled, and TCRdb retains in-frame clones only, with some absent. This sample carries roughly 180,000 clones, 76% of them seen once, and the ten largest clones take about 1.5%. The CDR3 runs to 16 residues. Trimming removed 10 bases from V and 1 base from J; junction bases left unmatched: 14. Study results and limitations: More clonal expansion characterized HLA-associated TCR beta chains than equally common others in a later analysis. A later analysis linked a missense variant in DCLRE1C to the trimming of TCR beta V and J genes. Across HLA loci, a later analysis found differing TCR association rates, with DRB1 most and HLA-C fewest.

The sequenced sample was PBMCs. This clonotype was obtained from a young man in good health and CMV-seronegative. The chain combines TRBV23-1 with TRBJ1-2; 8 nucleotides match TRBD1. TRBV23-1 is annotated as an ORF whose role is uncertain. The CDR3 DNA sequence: TGCGCCATAGACAGGGGACCTCACGACTGTAACTATGGCTACACCTTC. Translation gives CAIDRGPHDCNYGYTF.